This T cell receptor beta chain came from a study of blood T cell repertoires in COVID-19 (dated by TCRdb to the early 2020s). Broadly, across the study: Samples from collaborators originated in the United States, Italy and Spain and spanned both the acute and convalescent phases of COVID-19. The material from the prospective study consisted of cDNA or gDNA derived from T cells, B-cell-depleted T cells, or PBMCs. Deeply sampled blood TCRbeta repertoires from subjects exposed to, actively infected with, or recovered from COVID-19 were included in the dataset. The repertoires were made available in a free public database intended to serve as a resource for research on the immune response to SARS-CoV-2. Samples came from the ongoing ImmuneRACE study (first 160 participants) plus 1,254 subjects from 6 global collaborators. The sample metadata nearly always contained a de-identified subject ID, COVID-19 status, age in years and sex. HLA class I and class II types, where available, came from metadata supplied by the sample provider rather than from assay-based typing.

The CDR3 starts with the cysteine, ends with the phenylalanine, and has 14 residues. This entry keeps only the CDR3 DNA: 42 bases, framed from base 1. V trim: 4 bases; J trim: 7 bases; unmatched bases: 6. Per the germline V gene (reference sequence), SGHKS is the CDR1 and YYEKEE is the CDR2. The paper as a whole reports these results and caveats: Clinical and demographic metadata were provided uncurated, with the amount varying by source and participant.

A note on this clone: Its antigen target is currently unknown. No base quality values were provided; no much bigger clone lies one nucleotide off.

Collaborating institutions collected whole blood in K2EDTA tubes following their own protocols. For TCRbeta analysis, collaborator samples were shipped as frozen whole blood, as isolated PBMCs, or as DNA extracted from either sample type. TCRbeta CDR3 regions were amplified from genomic DNA by means of the immunoSEQ Assay, a bias-controlled multiplex PCR. Processing in the source paper ran as follows. The number of nucleated cells in each sample was estimated by amplification of reference gene primers within the assay. To quantify the absolute abundance of each unique TCRbeta CDR3 rearrangement, sequence reads were collapsed and filtered. For each sample, productive Simpson clonality was calculated by taking the square root of Simpson's diversity index across productive rearrangements. Sourced from immuneACCESS, this table was stored by TCRdb with only in-frame sequences that have V and J called. A share of the clones is absent; for the studies checked, an unresolved V gene accounts for under half, and the remainder has no known explanation. V and J calls and clone size are as listed in that table; D and trimming were resolved from the DNA. The sample yields some 130,000 clones; 75% to 90% were counted once. The ten most abundant clones make up roughly 45% of the sample.

The sequencing input was peripheral blood. The chain is made from TRBV5-5 and TRBJ1-4; TRBD1 agrees with 8 junctional bases. This receptor was identified in a human donor in a cohort sampled during active COVID-19. This receptor has the CDR3 CASSGEDRVEKLFF. The nucleotides are TGTGCCAGCAGCGGAGAGGACAGGGTTGAAAAACTGTTTTTT.